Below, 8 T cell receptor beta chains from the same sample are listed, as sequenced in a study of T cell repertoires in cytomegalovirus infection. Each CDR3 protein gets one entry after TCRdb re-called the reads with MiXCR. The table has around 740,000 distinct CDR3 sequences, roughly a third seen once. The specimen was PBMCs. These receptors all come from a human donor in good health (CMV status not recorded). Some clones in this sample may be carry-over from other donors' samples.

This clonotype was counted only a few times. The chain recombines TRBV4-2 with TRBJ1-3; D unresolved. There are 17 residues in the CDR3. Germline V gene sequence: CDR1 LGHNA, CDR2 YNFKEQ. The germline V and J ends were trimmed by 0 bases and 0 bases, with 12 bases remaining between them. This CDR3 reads CASSQEGGADSGNTIYF. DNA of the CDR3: TGTGCCAGCAGCCAAGAAGGAGGTGCGGACTCTGGAAACACCATATATTTT.

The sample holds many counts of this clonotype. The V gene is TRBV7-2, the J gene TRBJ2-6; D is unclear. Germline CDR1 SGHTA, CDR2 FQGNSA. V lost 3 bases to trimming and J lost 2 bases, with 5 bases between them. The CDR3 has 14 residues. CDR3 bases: TGTGCCAGCAGCTTGAACCCTGGGGCCAACGTCCTGACTTTC. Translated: CASSLNPGANVLTF.

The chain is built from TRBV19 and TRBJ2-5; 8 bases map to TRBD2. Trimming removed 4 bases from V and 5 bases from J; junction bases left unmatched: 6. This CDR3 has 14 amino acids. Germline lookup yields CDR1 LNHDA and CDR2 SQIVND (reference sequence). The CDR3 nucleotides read TGTGCCAGTAGTACCCGGTCGGGGGGGGAGACCCAGTACTTC. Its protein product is CASSTRSGGETQYF.

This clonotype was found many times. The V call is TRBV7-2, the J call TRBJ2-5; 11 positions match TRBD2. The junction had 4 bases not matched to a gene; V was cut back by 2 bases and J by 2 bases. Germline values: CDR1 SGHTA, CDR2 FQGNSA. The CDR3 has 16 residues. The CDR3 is CASSLLSGRVQETQYF. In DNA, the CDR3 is TGTGCCAGCAGCTTACTTAGCGGGAGGGTACAAGAGACCCAGTACTTC.

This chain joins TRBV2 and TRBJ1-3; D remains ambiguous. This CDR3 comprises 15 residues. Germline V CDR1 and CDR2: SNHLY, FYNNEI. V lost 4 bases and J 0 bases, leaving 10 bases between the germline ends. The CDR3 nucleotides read TGTGCCAGCAGTGCGGTTCGTGTCTCTGGAAACACCATATATTTT. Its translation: CASSAVRVSGNTIYF.

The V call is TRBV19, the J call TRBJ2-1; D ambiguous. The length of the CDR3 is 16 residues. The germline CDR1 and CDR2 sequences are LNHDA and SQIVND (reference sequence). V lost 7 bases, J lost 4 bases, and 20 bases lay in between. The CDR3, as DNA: TGTGCCAGTACTCCCTCTGCTAGTTTACGGTACAATGAGCAGTTCTTC. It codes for CASTPSASLRYNEQFF.

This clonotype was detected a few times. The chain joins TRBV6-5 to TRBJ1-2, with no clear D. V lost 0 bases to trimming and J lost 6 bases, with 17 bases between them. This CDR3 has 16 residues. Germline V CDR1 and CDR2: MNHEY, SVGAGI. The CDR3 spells CASSYSRSGLPNGYTF. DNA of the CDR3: TGTGCCAGCAGTTACTCGAGATCGGGATTACCTAATGGCTACACCTTC.

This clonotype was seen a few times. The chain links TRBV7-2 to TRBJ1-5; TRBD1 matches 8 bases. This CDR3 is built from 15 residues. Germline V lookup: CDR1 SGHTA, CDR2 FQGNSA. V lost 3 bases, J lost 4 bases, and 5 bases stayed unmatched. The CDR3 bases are TGTGCCAGCAGCTTGGACAGGGCACCGAATCAGCCCCAGCATTTT. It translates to CASSLDRAPNQPQHF. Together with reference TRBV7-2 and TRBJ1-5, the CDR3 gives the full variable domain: GAGVSQSPSNKVTEKGKDVELRCDPISGHTALYWYRQSLGQGLEFLIYFQGNSAPDKSGLPSDRFSAERTGGSVSTLTIQRTQQEDSAVYLCASSLDRAPNQPQHFGDGTRLSIL.